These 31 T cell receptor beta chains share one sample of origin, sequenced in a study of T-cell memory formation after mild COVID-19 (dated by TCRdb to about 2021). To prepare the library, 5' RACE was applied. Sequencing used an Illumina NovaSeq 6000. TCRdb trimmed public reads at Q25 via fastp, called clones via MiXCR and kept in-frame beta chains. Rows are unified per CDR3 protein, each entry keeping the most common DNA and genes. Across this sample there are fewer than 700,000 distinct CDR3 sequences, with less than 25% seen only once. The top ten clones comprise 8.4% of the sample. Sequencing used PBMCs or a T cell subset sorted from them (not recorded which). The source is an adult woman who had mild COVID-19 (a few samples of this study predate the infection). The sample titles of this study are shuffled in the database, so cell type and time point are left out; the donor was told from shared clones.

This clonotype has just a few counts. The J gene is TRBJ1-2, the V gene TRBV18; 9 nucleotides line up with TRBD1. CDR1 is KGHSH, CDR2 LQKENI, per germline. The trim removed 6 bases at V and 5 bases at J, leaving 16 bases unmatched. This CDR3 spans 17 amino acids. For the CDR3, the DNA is TGTGCCAGCTCGCAGAGTCCCGGGACAGGGAAAGAATATGGCTACACCTTC. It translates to CASSQSPGTGKEYGYTF.

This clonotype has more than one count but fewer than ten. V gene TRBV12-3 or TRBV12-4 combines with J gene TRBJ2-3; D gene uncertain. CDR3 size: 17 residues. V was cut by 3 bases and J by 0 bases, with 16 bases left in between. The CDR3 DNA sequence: TGTGCCAGCAGTTTTATGCCCGTGGGTTGGAGCACAGATACGCAGTATTTT. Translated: CASSFMPVGWSTDTQYF.

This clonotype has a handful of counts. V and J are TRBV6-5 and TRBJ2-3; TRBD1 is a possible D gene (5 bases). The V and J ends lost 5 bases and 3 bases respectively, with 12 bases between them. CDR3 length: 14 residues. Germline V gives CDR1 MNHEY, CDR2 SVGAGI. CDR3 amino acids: CASSAAQVTDTQYF. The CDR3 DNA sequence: TGTGCCAGCAGTGCCGCACAGGTGACAGATACGCAGTATTTT.

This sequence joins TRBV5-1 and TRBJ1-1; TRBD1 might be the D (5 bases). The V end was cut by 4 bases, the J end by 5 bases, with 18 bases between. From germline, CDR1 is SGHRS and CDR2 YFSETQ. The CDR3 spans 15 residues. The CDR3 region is CASSVNSGGITEAFF. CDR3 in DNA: TGCGCCAGCAGCGTCAATTCCGGGGGTATAACTGAAGCTTTCTTT.

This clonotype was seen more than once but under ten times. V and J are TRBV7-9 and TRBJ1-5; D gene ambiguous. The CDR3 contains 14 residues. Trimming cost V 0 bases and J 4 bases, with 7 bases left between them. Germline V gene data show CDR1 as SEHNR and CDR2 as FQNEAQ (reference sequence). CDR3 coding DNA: TGTGCCAGCAGCTTAGCCCCATTAAATCAGCCCCAGCATTTT. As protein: CASSLAPLNQPQHF.

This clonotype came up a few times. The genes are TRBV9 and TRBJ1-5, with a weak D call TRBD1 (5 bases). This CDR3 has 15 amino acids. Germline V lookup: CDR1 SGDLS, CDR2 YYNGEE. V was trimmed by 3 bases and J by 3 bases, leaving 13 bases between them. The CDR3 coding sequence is TGTGCCAGCAGCGAAGCACCAGGGTCCAATCAGCCCCAGCATTTT. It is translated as CASSEAPGSNQPQHF.

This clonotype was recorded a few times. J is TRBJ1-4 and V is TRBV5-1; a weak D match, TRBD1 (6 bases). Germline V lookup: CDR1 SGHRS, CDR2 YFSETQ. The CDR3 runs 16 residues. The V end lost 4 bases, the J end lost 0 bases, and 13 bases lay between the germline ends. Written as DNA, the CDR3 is TGCGCCAGCAGCCGAACAGGGTTATCAACTAATGAAAAACTGTTTTTT. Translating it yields CASSRTGLSTNEKLFF.

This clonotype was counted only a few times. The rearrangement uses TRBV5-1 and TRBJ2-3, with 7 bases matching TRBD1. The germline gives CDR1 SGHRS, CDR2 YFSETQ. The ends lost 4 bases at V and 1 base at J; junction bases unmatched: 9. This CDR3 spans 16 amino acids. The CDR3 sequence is CASSGTGEGGTDTQYF. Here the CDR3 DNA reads TGCGCCAGCAGCGGTACAGGGGAAGGAGGCACAGATACGCAGTATTTT.

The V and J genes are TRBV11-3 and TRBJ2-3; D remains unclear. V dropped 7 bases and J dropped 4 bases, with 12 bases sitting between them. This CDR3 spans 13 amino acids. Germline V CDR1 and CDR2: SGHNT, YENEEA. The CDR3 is CASNPRLSDTQYF. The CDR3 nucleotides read TGTGCCAGCAATCCCCGTTTGTCAGATACGCAGTATTTT.

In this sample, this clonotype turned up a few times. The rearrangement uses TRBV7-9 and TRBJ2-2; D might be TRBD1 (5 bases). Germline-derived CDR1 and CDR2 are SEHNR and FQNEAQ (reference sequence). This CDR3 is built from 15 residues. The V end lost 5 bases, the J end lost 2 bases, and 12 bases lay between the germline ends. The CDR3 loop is CASSRQPKNTGELFF. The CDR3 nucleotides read TGTGCCAGCAGCCGACAGCCTAAAAACACCGGGGAGCTGTTTTTT. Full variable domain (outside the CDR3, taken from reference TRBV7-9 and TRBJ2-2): DTGVSQNPRHKITKRGQNVTFRCDPISEHNRLYWYRQTLGQGPEFLTYFQNEAQLEKSRLLSDRFSAERPKGSFSTLEIQRTEQGDSAMYLCASSRQPKNTGELFFGEGSRLTVL.

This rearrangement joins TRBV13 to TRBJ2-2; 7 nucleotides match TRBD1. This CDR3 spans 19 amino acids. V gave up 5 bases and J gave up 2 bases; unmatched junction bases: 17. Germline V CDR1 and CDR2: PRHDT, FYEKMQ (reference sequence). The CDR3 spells CASSANLFGRGLNTGELFF. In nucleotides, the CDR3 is TGTGCCAGCAGCGCTAACCTTTTCGGAAGGGGGCTTAACACCGGGGAGCTGTTTTTT.

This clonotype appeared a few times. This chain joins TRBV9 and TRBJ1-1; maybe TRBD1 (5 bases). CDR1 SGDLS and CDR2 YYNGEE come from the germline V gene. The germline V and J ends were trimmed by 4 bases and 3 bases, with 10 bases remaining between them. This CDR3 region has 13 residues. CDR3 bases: TGTGCCAGCAGCCGCACCAGGGACACTGAAGCTTTCTTT. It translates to CASSRTRDTEAFF.

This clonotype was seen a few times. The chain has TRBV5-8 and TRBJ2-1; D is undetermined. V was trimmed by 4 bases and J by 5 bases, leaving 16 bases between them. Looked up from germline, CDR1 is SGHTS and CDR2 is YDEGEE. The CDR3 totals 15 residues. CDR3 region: CASSQRVREDNEQFF. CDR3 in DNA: TGTGCCAGCAGCCAAAGAGTTAGGGAAGACAATGAGCAGTTCTTC.

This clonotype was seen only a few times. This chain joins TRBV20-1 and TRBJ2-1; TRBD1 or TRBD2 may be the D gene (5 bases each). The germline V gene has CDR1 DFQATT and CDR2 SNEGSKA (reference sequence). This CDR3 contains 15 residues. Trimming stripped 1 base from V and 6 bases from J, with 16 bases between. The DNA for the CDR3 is TGCAGTGCTAGAGTATGGGACCAGTCTTTCAATGAGCAGTTCTTC. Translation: CSARVWDQSFNEQFF.

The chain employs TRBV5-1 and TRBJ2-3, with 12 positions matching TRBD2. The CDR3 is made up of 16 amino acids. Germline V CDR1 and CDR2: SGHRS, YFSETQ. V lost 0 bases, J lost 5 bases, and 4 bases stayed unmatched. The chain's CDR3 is CASSLASGGARDTQYF. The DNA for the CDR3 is TGCGCCAGCAGCTTGGCTAGCGGGGGGGCCAGAGATACGCAGTATTTT.

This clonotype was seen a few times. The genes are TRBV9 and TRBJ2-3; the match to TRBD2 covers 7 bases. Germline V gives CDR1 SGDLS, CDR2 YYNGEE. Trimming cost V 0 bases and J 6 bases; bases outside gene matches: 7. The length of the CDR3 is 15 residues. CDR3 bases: TGTGCCAGCAGCGTAGCTGACGGACTAGAGGATACGCAGTATTTT. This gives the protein CASSVADGLEDTQYF. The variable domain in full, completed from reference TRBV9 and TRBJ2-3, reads DSGVTQTPKHLITATGQRVTLRCSPRSGDLSVYWYQQSLDQGLQFLIQYYNGEERAKGNILERFSAQQFPDLHSELNLSSLELGDSALYFCASSVADGLEDTQYFGPGTRLTVL.

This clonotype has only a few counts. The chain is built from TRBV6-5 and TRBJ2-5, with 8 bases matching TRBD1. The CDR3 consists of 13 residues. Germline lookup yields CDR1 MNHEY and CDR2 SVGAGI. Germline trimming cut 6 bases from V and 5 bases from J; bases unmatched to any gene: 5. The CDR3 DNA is TGTGCCAGCAGCCCAGGGGGCGTGGAGACCCAGTACTTC. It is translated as CASSPGGVETQYF.

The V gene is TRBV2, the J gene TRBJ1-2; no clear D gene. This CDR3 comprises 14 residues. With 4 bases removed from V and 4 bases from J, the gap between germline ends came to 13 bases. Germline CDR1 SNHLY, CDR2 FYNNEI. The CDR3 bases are TGTGCCAGCAGTGGCAGTCCAGGCGTCTATGGCTACACCTTC. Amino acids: CASSGSPGVYGYTF.

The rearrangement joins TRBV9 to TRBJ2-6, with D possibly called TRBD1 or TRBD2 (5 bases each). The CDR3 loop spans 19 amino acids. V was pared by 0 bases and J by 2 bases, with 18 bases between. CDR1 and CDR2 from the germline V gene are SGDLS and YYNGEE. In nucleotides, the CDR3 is TGTGCCAGCAGCGTAGTTTGGGACCTTCCAGAAGCTGGGGCCAACGTCCTGACTTTC. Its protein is CASSVVWDLPEAGANVLTF. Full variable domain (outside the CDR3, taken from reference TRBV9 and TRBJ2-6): DSGVTQTPKHLITATGQRVTLRCSPRSGDLSVYWYQQSLDQGLQFLIQYYNGEERAKGNILERFSAQQFPDLHSELNLSSLELGDSALYFCASSVVWDLPEAGANVLTFGAGSRLTVL.

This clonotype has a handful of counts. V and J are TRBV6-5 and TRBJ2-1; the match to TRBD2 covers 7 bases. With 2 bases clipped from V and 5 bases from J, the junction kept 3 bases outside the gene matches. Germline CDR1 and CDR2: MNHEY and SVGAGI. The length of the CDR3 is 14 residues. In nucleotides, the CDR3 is TGTGCCAGCAGTTACGCGGGGGTTCACAATGAGCAGTTCTTC. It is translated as CASSYAGVHNEQFF.

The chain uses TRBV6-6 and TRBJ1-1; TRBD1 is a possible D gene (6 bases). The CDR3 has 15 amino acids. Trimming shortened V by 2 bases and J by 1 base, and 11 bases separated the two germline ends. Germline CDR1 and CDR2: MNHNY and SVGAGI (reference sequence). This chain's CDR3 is CASSYQLGANTEAFF. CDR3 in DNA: TGTGCCAGCAGTTACCAGCTGGGGGCGAACACTGAAGCTTTCTTT.

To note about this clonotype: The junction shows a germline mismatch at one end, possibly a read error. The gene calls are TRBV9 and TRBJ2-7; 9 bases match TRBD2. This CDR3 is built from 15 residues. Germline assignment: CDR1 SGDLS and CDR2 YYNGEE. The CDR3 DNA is TGTGCCAACAGCGTAGGGGTAGCGGGGGACTACGAGCAGTACTTC. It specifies CANSVGVAGDYEQYF.

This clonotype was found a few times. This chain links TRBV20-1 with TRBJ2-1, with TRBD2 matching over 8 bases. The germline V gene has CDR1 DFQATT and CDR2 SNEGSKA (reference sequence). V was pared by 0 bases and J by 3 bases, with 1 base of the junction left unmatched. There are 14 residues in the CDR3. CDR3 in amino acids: CSARESGSYNEQFF. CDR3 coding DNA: TGCAGTGCTAGAGAAAGCGGGAGCTACAATGAGCAGTTCTTC.

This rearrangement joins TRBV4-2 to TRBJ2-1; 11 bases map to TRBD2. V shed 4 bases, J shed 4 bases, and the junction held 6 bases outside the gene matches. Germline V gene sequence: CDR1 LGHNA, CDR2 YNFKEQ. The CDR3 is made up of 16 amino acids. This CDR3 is CASSPDLAGGYNEQFF. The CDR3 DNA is TGTGCCAGCAGCCCCGATCTAGCGGGAGGTTACAATGAGCAGTTCTTC.

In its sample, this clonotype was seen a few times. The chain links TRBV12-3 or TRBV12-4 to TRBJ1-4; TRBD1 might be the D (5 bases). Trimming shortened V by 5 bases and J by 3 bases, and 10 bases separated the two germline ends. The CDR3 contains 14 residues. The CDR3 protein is CASSPTVSNEKLFF. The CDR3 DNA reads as TGTGCCAGCAGTCCGACAGTATCTAATGAAAAACTGTTTTTT.

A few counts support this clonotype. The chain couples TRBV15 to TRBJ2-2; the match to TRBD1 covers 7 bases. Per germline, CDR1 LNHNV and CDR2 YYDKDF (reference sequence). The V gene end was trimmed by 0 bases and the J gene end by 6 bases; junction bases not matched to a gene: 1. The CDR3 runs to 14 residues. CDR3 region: CATSRDQGAGELFF. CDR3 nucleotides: TGTGCCACCAGCAGAGATCAGGGGGCCGGGGAGCTGTTTTTT.

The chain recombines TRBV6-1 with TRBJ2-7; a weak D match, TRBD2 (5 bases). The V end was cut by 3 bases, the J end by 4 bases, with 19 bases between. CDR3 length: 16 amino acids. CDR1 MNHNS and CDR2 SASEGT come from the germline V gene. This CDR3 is CASSDHEWGVQYEQYF. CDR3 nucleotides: TGTGCCAGCAGTGACCACGAGTGGGGAGTCCAATACGAGCAGTACTTC.

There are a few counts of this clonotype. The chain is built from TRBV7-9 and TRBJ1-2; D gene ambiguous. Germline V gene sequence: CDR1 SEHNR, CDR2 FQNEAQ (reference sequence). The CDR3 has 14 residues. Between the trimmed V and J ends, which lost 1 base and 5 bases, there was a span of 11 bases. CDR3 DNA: TGTGCCAGCAGCTTAGGTTCCAGGAAATATGGCTACACCTTC. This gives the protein CASSLGSRKYGYTF.

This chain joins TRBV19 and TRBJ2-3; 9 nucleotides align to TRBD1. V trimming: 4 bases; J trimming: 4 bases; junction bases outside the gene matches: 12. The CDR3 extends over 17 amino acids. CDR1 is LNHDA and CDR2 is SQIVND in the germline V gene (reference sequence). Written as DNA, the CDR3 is TGTGCCAGTAGTACGGGGACTCCGGGACAGGGAGCAGATACGCAGTATTTT. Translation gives CASSTGTPGQGADTQYF.

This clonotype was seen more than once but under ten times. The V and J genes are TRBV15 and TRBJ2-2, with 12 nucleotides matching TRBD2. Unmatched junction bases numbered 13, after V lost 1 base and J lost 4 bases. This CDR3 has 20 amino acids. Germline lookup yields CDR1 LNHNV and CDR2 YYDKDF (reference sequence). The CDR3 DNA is TGTGCCACCAGCAGAGTTCGCCTAGCGGGAGGGGTGGCCGGCACCGGGGAGCTGTTTTTT. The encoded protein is CATSRVRLAGGVAGTGELFF.

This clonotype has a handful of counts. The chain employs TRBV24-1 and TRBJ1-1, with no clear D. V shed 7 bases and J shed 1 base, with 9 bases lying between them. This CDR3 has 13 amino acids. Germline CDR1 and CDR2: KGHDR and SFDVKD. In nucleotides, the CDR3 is TGTGCCACCAGGTTATCGGAGAACACTGAAGCTTTCTTT. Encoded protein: CATRLSENTEAFF.